These T cell receptor beta chains were read from a single sample in a study of OX40 agonist ivuxolimab in advanced cancers. Clones were read by immunoSEQ multiplex PCR, and TCRdb kept only the in-frame ones, dropping some. The repertoire holds tens of thousands of clones, 60% to 80% seen once, with around 5% in the top ten. The starting material was CD4+ or CD8+ T cells sorted from blood, obtained in a trial of the OX40 agonist ivuxolimab. Receptor source: an adult with an advanced solid tumor such as melanoma, head and neck, liver or kidney cancer. Each CDR3 is given with its conserved first and last residue. Some rows have no size entry. The others give once, few or many, or a class for an expanded clone.

cdr3_aa clone_size v_call
CASSEIQGEIEKLFF NA TRBV2
CASRMGWAMDTEAFF NA TRBV6-1
CASSERGGQDGYTF NA TRBV6-1
CASSQPTGPNEKLFF few TRBV4-3
CASSLAASGRDTQYF NA TRBV18
CASSPGRGMNTGELFF NA TRBV11-3
CASREWGLDYGYTF NA TRBV7-9
CASRAGLDYNEQFF NA TRBV5-1
CASSLETGGTEAFF NA TRBV7-2
CASSLVQGASMNTEAFF once TRBV7-9
CASSLVMVGTSGYNEQFF NA TRBV5-6
CASSPRLRRSVTDTQYF NA TRBV9
CASSLLPASRGYTF NA TRBV7-8
CASNRQGAYEQYF NA TRBV9